The 13 T cell receptor beta chains listed next were all sequenced from one sample in a study of blood T cell repertoires in COVID-19. Measured with immunoSEQ multiplex PCR; TCRdb has only the in-frame clones, and not every one. The sample contains around 82,000 clones, 65% to 90% of which appear only once. The sample comprised peripheral blood. The receptor set was obtained from a man aged 50 to 60 with COVID-19, enrolled during active disease.

J is TRBJ1-4 and V is TRBV28; 8 positions match TRBD1. The junction had 10 bases not matched to a gene; V was cut back by 6 bases and J by 1 base. Germline V gene lookup returns CDR1 MDHEN and CDR2 SYDVKM. This CDR3 region has 17 residues. The CDR3 protein is CASRQRRGRETNEKLFF. DNA of the CDR3: TGTGCCAGCAGACAACGCAGGGGGCGGGAAACTAATGAAAAACTGTTTTTT.

This clone was detected only a few times. The gene calls are TRBV4-1 and TRBJ1-2, with TRBD1 matching 8 bases. Germline CDR1 is MGHRA and CDR2 is YSYEKL. The J segment lost 2 bases and the V segment lost 0 bases, leaving 11 bases of the junction unmatched. The CDR3 loop spans 18 amino acids. Written as DNA, the CDR3 is TGCGCCAGCAGCCAAGATTCCCCCTCGGACAGGGCGAACTATGGCTACACCTTC. It codes for CASSQDSPSDRANYGYTF.

The chain recombines TRBV10-1 with TRBJ1-2; the D gene is possibly TRBD1 (5 bases). Between the trimmed V and J ends, which lost 2 bases and 6 bases, there was a span of 16 bases. CDR1 and CDR2 (germline): WNHNN, SYGVQD (reference sequence). The CDR3 totals 15 residues. The CDR3 nucleotides read TGCGCCAGCAGTGAGCCAGGACAAGTGAATCATGGCTACACCTTC. Its translation: CASSEPGQVNHGYTF.

This sequence joins TRBV24-1 and TRBJ2-1; 14 nucleotides agree with TRBD2. CDR1 KGHDR and CDR2 SFDVKD come from the germline V gene. Trimming at V came to 3 bases and at J to 9 bases, leaving 9 bases not matched to a gene. The CDR3 length is 17 residues. As DNA, the CDR3 is TGTGCCACCAGTGATGCTCCGGGACTAGCGGGAGAGGGTGAGCAGTTCTTC. It yields the protein CATSDAPGLAGEGEQFF.

This chain connects TRBV11-3 to TRBJ2-3, with D possibly TRBD2 on 6 matching bases. The CDR3 has 12 amino acids. Trimming removed 2 bases at V and 13 bases at J, with 13 bases between. Per the germline V gene, CDR1 is SGHNT and CDR2 is YENEEA. The CDR3 loop reads CASSLSWDSKYF. DNA of the CDR3: TGTGCCAGCAGCTTAAGTTGGGACTCGAAGTATTTT. The full variable domain, completed using reference TRBV11-3 and TRBJ2-3, is EAGVVQSPRYKIIEKKQPVAFWCNPISGHNTLYWYLQNLGQGPELLIRYENEEAVDDSQLPKDRFSAERLKGVDSTLKIQPAELGDSAVYLCASSLSWDSKYFGPGTRLTVL.

The chain's CDR3 is CASSRSGGNQPQHF. As DNA, the CDR3 is TGTGCCAGCTCACGATCGGGGGGGAATCAGCCCCAGCATTTT. The V gene is TRBV18, the J gene TRBJ1-5; D might be TRBD1 (5 bases). The CDR3 covers 14 residues. Germline CDR1 is KGHSH and CDR2 is LQKENI. Trimming took 4 bases from V and 4 from J, leaving 11 bases between them.

The CDR3, as DNA: TGTGCTAGTGGTTTGGGGCCGGGACAGGGAAGCGACTATGGCTACACCTTC. Its protein is CASGLGPGQGSDYGYTF. The chain recombines TRBV12-5 with TRBJ1-2; 9 bases match TRBD1. The CDR3 covers 17 residues. The germline V gene encodes CDR1 LGHNT and CDR2 FRNRAP. The V and J ends lost 1 base and 3 bases, in that order; junction bases with no gene match: 9.

The chain couples TRBV9 to TRBJ2-3; 7 bases line up with TRBD2. Germline V gene sequence: CDR1 SGDLS, CDR2 YYNGEE. The CDR3 is 15 amino acids. With V trimmed by 0 bases and J by 6 bases, 7 bases remained unmatched. CDR3 sequence reads: CASSVVGSGADTQYF. CDR3 in DNA: TGTGCCAGCAGCGTAGTCGGGAGCGGGGCCGATACGCAGTATTTT.

This clone appeared a single time. This chain uses TRBV28 with TRBJ2-3; D is undetermined. The germline gives CDR1 MDHEN, CDR2 SYDVKM. The ends were cut back, 7 bases at V and 3 bases at J, with 20 bases in the middle. The CDR3 is 16 amino acids. The CDR3 sequence: CASTPPRYDRTDTQYF. The CDR3 DNA reads as TGTGCCAGCACCCCCCCGCGGTATGATCGTACAGATACGCAGTATTTT.

This clone was observed a single time. The chain uses TRBV28 and TRBJ1-2; D unresolved. Per germline, CDR1 MDHEN and CDR2 SYDVKM. V was trimmed by 2 bases and J by 4 bases, leaving 8 bases between them. The CDR3 totals 13 residues. The CDR3 region is CASSLSASYGYTF. In DNA, the CDR3 is TGTGCCAGCAGTTTAAGCGCCTCCTATGGCTACACCTTC.

V gene TRBV27 combines with J gene TRBJ1-1; 8 bases map to TRBD1. This CDR3 is 16 amino acids long. V shed 2 bases and J 0 bases; nucleotides not matched to a gene: 5. Germline loops: CDR1 MNHEY, CDR2 SMNVEV (reference sequence). The CDR3 coding sequence is TGTGCCAGCAGTTTAAGCAGGGGGCTGCTGAACACTGAAGCTTTCTTT. Amino acid sequence: CASSLSRGLLNTEAFF.

This clone was counted a single time. V and J are TRBV19 and TRBJ1-4, with D perhaps TRBD1 (5 bases). This CDR3 region has 15 residues. Between the trimmed V and J ends, which lost 6 bases and 7 bases, there was a span of 18 bases. Per the germline V gene, CDR1 is LNHDA and CDR2 is SQIVND (reference sequence). DNA of the CDR3: TGTGCCAGTAGCCCCGGGGGAACCATGGGTGAAAAACTGTTTTTT. Its translation is CASSPGGTMGEKLFF.

This clone was detected only a few times. The V call is TRBV7-8, the J call TRBJ1-2; TRBD1 might be the D (6 bases). V lost 6 bases, J lost 3 bases, and 17 bases lay in between. Germline loops: CDR1 SGHVS, CDR2 FQNEAQ. The CDR3 extends over 15 amino acids. CDR3 residues: CASSYGQTRDYGYTF. The CDR3 coding sequence is TGTGCCAGCAGTTATGGACAGACCCGCGACTATGGCTACACCTTC. Variable domain in full (rest from reference TRBV7-8 and TRBJ1-2): GAGVSQSPRYKVAKRGQDVALRCDPISGHVSLFWYQQALGQGPEFLTYFQNEAQLDKSGLPSDRFFAERPEGSVSTLKIQRTQQEDSAVYLCASSYGQTRDYGYTFGSGTRLTVV.